This note documents a single T cell receptor beta chain sequence. CDR3 length: 15 residues. V lost 5 bases, J lost 2 bases, and 16 bases lay in between. The germline gives CDR1 LNHDA, CDR2 SQIVND (reference sequence). Sequencing was performed with immunoSEQ multiplex PCR; in TCRdb, only in-frame clones are kept and a portion is missing. Of 350,000 to 450,000 clones detected, more than 70% appear once; the ten largest clones hold approximately 1.3%. This sample is part of a study of blood T cell repertoires in COVID-19. The gene calls are TRBV19 and TRBJ2-7; D call uncertain. Input material: PBMCs or T cells enriched from blood (not recorded which). The sequence came from a young woman who had been exposed to COVID-19. The CDR3 region is CASSSSADPPYEQYF. In DNA, the CDR3 is TGTGCCAGTAGTTCATCCGCAGATCCCCCCTACGAGCAGTACTTC. Supplemented by reference TRBV19 and TRBJ2-7, the full variable domain reads DGGITQSPKYLFRKEGQNVTLSCEQNLNHDAMYWYRQDPGQGLRLIYYSQIVNDFQKGDIAEGYSVSREKKESFPLTVTSAQKNPTAFYLCASSSSADPPYEQYFGPGTRLTVT.